What follows are 17 T cell receptor beta chains derived from one specimen sequenced in a study of Graves' ophthalmopathy and Graves' hyperthyroidism. From RNA, the CDR3 regions of TCR beta chains were amplified and sequenced. Second-round multiplex PCR followed a first-round RT-PCR using HTBI primers. Each CDR3 protein is one row after TCRdb ran MiXCR on the multiplex PCR reads. The data contain some 350,000 distinct CDR3 sequences, 15% to 20% of them singletons. Input material: peripheral blood. The receptors derive from an adult woman with stable Graves' hyperthyroidism.

This clonotype was counted ten times or more. The chain carries TRBV15 and TRBJ2-6; D perhaps matches TRBD2 (5 bases). CDR3 size: 16 residues. Germline lookup yields CDR1 LNHNV and CDR2 YYDKDF (reference sequence). V lost 7 bases and J 0 bases, leaving 13 bases between the germline ends. The CDR3 spells CATTQLGDSGANVLTF. DNA for the CDR3: TGTGCCACCACCCAGTTGGGAGACTCTGGGGCCAACGTCCTGACTTTC.

In its sample, this clonotype was seen a few times. The rearrangement links TRBV18 to TRBJ2-5; 9 bases line up with TRBD2. In germline, CDR1 is KGHSH, CDR2 LQKENI. This CDR3 comprises 14 residues. V shed 5 bases, J shed 5 bases, and the junction held 6 bases outside the gene matches. CDR3 in DNA: TGTGCCAGCTCAGGGGGACTAGCAGGCGAGACCCAGTACTTC. It translates to CASSGGLAGETQYF. The full variable domain, with the rest looked up from reference TRBV18 and TRBJ2-5, is NAGVMQNPRHLVRRRGQEARLRCSPMKGHSHVYWYRQLPEEGLKFMVYLQKENIIDESGMPKERFSAEFPKEGPSILRIQQVVRGDSAAYFCASSGGLAGETQYFGPGTRLLVL.

This clonotype appeared a few times. The CDR3 here is CASSRSRWETQYF. In nucleotides, the CDR3 is TGTGCCAGCAGCCGATCTAGGTGGGAGACCCAGTACTTC. The genes are TRBV12-3 or TRBV12-4 and TRBJ2-5; no firm D call. Trimming pared 6 bases from V and 5 bases from J, leaving 13 bases between. This CDR3 region has 13 residues.

This clonotype was detected many times. This CDR3 is CASSTFSPRGNWNQPQHF. CDR3 nucleotides: TGTGCCAGCAGTACCTTTAGCCCCAGGGGTAATTGGAATCAGCCCCAGCATTTT. V gene TRBV28 combines with J gene TRBJ1-5; D is possibly TRBD1 (6 bases). Trimming took 5 bases from V and 4 from J, leaving 24 bases between them. Per germline, CDR1 MDHEN and CDR2 SYDVKM. This CDR3 contains 18 residues.

At least ten counts were recorded for this clonotype. The rearrangement uses TRBV5-1 and TRBJ1-2; possibly TRBD1 for D (5 bases). Germline V gene sequence: CDR1 SGHRS, CDR2 YFSETQ. CDR3 length equals 12 residues. The V end was cut by 1 base, the J end by 6 bases, with 7 bases between. The CDR3 coding sequence is TGCGCCAGCAGCTTGTTCAGGGATGGCTACACCTTC. This gives the protein CASSLFRDGYTF.

This clonotype appeared many times. The chain recombines TRBV10-3 with TRBJ1-5; 10 bases align to TRBD1. Per the germline V gene, CDR1 is ENHRY and CDR2 is SYGVKD. Unmatched junction bases numbered 16, after V lost 7 bases and J lost 4 bases. This CDR3 has 18 residues. CDR3 residues: CAINPGTGASVGNQPQHF. The DNA of the CDR3 is TGTGCCATCAATCCCGGGACAGGGGCAAGCGTGGGGAATCAGCCCCAGCATTTT.

This clonotype was counted only a few times. This chain links TRBV4-3 with TRBJ2-2; 8 bases are shared with TRBD2. The CDR3 has 16 amino acids. V trimming: 0 bases; J trimming: 5 bases; junction bases outside the gene matches: 5. The germline V gene has CDR1 LGHNA and CDR2 YSLEER. CDR3 in DNA: TGCGCCAGCAGCCAAGATTTTTCGGGAGGGACCGGGGAGCTGTTTTTT. This translates into CASSQDFSGGTGELFF.

The gene calls are TRBV24-1 and TRBJ2-3, with D uncertain. Between the trimmed V and J ends, which lost 4 bases and 5 bases, there was a span of 6 bases. This CDR3 contains 12 residues. Germline CDR1 and CDR2: KGHDR and SFDVKD. CDR3 region: CATSEIGDTQYF. For the CDR3, the DNA is TGTGCCACCAGTGAGATCGGAGATACGCAGTATTTT.

This chain links TRBV15 with TRBJ2-2, with a weak D call TRBD1 (5 bases). Germline V gene data show CDR1 as LNHNV and CDR2 as YYDKDF (reference sequence). The CDR3 extends over 17 amino acids. Trimming shortened V by 1 base and J by 1 base, and 13 bases separated the two germline ends. CDR3 DNA: TGTGCCACCAGCAGAGCAAAGACAGTTAGGAACACCGGGGAGCTGTTTTTT. Translation: CATSRAKTVRNTGELFF.

The sample holds many counts of this clonotype. This rearrangement joins TRBV4-2 to TRBJ2-2, with unresolved D. CDR1 and CDR2 from the germline V gene are LGHNA and YNFKEQ. V lost 3 bases and J lost 0, with 8 bases in between. This CDR3 spans 15 amino acids. The CDR3 protein is CASSQVDANTGELFF. Here the CDR3 DNA reads TGTGCCAGCAGCCAGGTTGACGCGAACACCGGGGAGCTGTTTTTT.

The table lists this clonotype with many counts. V and J are TRBV12-3 or TRBV12-4 and TRBJ2-7; either TRBD1 or TRBD2 may fit D (5 bases each). V was trimmed by 5 bases and J by 3 bases, leaving 14 bases between them. The CDR3 is made up of 14 amino acids. The CDR3 region has the DNA TGTGCCAGCAGTAAGCCGGGACGGGGCTACGAGCAGTACTTC. Protein: CASSKPGRGYEQYF.

This clonotype appeared many times. The genes are TRBV20-1 and TRBJ2-7; 7 nucleotides match TRBD1. V dropped 6 bases and J dropped 0; count of bases not matched to a gene: 8. The CDR3 is made up of 14 amino acids. Germline V gene data show CDR1 as DFQATT and CDR2 as SNEGSKA (reference sequence). CDR3 loop: CSALGRDSSYEQYF. The CDR3 nucleotides read TGCAGTGCCCTGGGCAGGGACAGCTCCTACGAGCAGTACTTC.

This clonotype occurred a few times. This chain links TRBV5-1 with TRBJ1-5; TRBD1 might be the D (5 bases). Trimming shortened V by 4 bases and J by 4 bases, and 15 bases separated the two germline ends. The CDR3 is made up of 15 amino acids. From germline, CDR1 is SGHRS and CDR2 YFSETQ. The CDR3 spells CASSRTPTENQPQHF. As DNA, the CDR3 is TGCGCCAGCAGCCGCACCCCGACAGAGAATCAGCCCCAGCATTTT.

The chain uses TRBV4-2 and TRBJ2-5; 9 nucleotides match TRBD2. V shed 0 bases and J 1 base; nucleotides not matched to a gene: 0. CDR3 length equals 15 residues. Per germline, CDR1 LGHNA and CDR2 YNFKEQ. CDR3 nucleotide sequence: TGTGCCAGCAGCCAAGAGCGGGGGGGCCAAGAGACCCAGTACTTC. This translates into CASSQERGGQETQYF.

The sample holds many counts of this clonotype. This rearrangement joins TRBV6-1 to TRBJ1-1; TRBD1 is a possible D gene (5 bases). Trimming took off 0 bases at V and 3 bases at J, with 8 bases between the two ends. This CDR3 contains 14 residues. Germline-derived CDR1 and CDR2 are MNHNS and SASEGT. The DNA for the CDR3 is TGTGCCAGCAGTGAAGCGTGGGGGGACACTGAAGCTTTCTTT. It codes for CASSEAWGDTEAFF.

This clonotype came up a few times. The rearrangement links TRBV5-1 to TRBJ2-2, with 10 bases identical to TRBD1. Germline CDR1 is SGHRS and CDR2 is YFSETQ. V trimming: 5 bases; J trimming: 2 bases; junction bases outside the gene matches: 6. The CDR3 covers 16 residues. The CDR3 DNA reads TGCGCCAGCAGAGACGGGACAGGGGACAACACCGGGGAGCTGTTTTTT. Its translation: CASRDGTGDNTGELFF.

In DNA form, the CDR3 reads TGTGCCAGCAGCTTCGGGACGTCTAGCTCCTACGAGCAGTACTTC. Translation: CASSFGTSSSYEQYF. The gene calls are TRBV7-9 and TRBJ2-7; D could derive from TRBD1 or TRBD2 (5 bases each). Trimming took 3 bases from V and 0 from J, leaving 12 bases between them. Per the germline V gene, CDR1 is SEHNR and CDR2 is FQNEAQ (reference sequence). The CDR3 has 15 amino acids.